These T cell receptor beta chains were read from a single sample in a study of blood T cell repertoires in COVID-19. Here immunoSEQ multiplex PCR was the method, and the copy in TCRdb shows in-frame clones only, minus some. The repertoire holds 70,000 or so clones, 75% to 90% seen once, with 6% to 8% in the top ten. Sequenced material: peripheral blood. The receptors originated from a woman older than 75 with active COVID-19. CDR3s include the opening cysteine and the closing phenylalanine or tryptophan. The order of the fields is clone size, V gene, D gene, J gene, CDR3 DNA, CDR3 protein. A D gene is named only where the DNA matches it firmly. A clone size is listed for some rows: how often the clone was seen (once, few, many), or a class if it is expanded.

size: -
V: TRBV28
D: -
J: TRBJ1-6
DNA: TGTGCCAGCACCACGATTGGAGGGGAACGTCCCCTCCACTTT
CDR3: CASTTIGGERPLHF

size: -
V: TRBV27
D: TRBD1
J: TRBJ2-2
DNA: TGTGCCAGCAGTCCCCTATCCCAGGACAGGGGGCGGACCGGGGAGCTGTTTTTT
CDR3: CASSPLSQDRGRTGELFF

size: -
V: TRBV6-6
D: TRBD1
J: TRBJ1-5
DNA: TGTGCCAGCAGCCCGACAGGGAGTAGCAATCAGCCCCAGCATTTT
CDR3: CASSPTGSSNQPQHF

size: -
V: TRBV6-4
D: -
J: TRBJ2-1
DNA: TGTGCCAGATGCCCCCAGGGGAATGAGCAGTTCTTC
CDR3: CARCPQGNEQFF

size: -
V: TRBV15
D: -
J: TRBJ2-7
DNA: TGTGCCACCAGCAAAGGTACACTAACCCTCGGTCGGGAGCAGTACTTC
CDR3: CATSKGTLTLGREQYF

size: -
V: TRBV15
D: TRBD1
J: TRBJ1-4
DNA: TGTGCCACCAGCAGAGAACGGGGGACAGACCCTAATGAAAAACTGTTTTTT
CDR3: CATSRERGTDPNEKLFF

size: -
V: TRBV6-2/TRBV6-3
D: TRBD2
J: TRBJ2-2
DNA: TGTGCCAGCAGTTTAATAGTTGGACTAGCGGGAGGGAGCACCGGGGAGCTGTTTTTT
CDR3: CASSLIVGLAGGSTGELFF

size: -
V: TRBV19
D: -
J: TRBJ2-2
DNA: TGTGCCAGTAGTATAGGGGCACTAGCCGGGGAGCTGTTTTTT
CDR3: CASSIGALAGELFF

size: -
V: TRBV30
D: TRBD1
J: TRBJ2-7
DNA: TGTGCCTGGAGCGCCCTTTCCCGGACGGGACAGATCATCTACGAGCAGTACTTC
CDR3: CAWSALSRTGQIIYEQYF

size: few
V: TRBV24-1
D: -
J: TRBJ2-7
DNA: TGTGCCACCAGTTCCGCTAACTCCTACGAGCAGTACTTC
CDR3: CATSSANSYEQYF

size: -
V: TRBV5-1
D: TRBD1
J: TRBJ2-7
DNA: TGCGCCAGCAGCTTGTCCGGGACAGGGGGACGATACGAGCAGTACTTC
CDR3: CASSLSGTGGRYEQYF

size: -
V: TRBV5-8
D: -
J: TRBJ1-4
DNA: TGTGCCAGCAGCTACCTAAGAGATACTAATGAAAAACTGTTTTTT
CDR3: CASSYLRDTNEKLFF

size: -
V: TRBV4-2
D: TRBD2
J: TRBJ2-5
DNA: TGTGCCAGCAGCCGTACTAGCGGGGCCCCAGGGCAAGAGACCCAGTACTTC
CDR3: CASSRTSGAPGQETQYF

size: once
V: TRBV7-8
D: TRBD2
J: TRBJ2-2
DNA: TGTGCCAGCAGCCCCCGGACTAGCGGGAATTTGCGGGAGCTGTTTTTT
CDR3: CASSPRTSGNLRELFF

size: -
V: TRBV28
D: -
J: TRBJ1-1
DNA: TGTGCCAGCAGTTTATCGGCCGGAGACCCAACTGAAGCTTTCTTT
CDR3: CASSLSAGDPTEAFF

size: -
V: TRBV6-5
D: TRBD2
J: TRBJ2-5
DNA: TGTGCCACCGGGTATAGCGGGATGGCCCAGTACTTC
CDR3: CATGYSGMAQYF

size: -
V: TRBV7-2
D: -
J: TRBJ2-1
DNA: TGTGCCAGCAGCTTACAAGCGGCCTACAATGAGCAGTTCTTC
CDR3: CASSLQAAYNEQFF

size: few
V: TRBV27
D: -
J: TRBJ1-4
DNA: TGTGCCACGCAGGGTTTAGGTACTAATGAAAAACTGTTTTTT
CDR3: CATQGLGTNEKLFF

size: once
V: TRBV6-1
D: -
J: TRBJ2-1
DNA: TGTGCCAGCAGTGTATCAGGGTTCTTGGACAATTACAATGAGCAGTTCTTC
CDR3: CASSVSGFLDNYNEQFF

size: -
V: TRBV19
D: -
J: TRBJ2-7
DNA: TGTGCCAGTAGTATAATGGGCCCGACCTACGAGCAGTACTTC
CDR3: CASSIMGPTYEQYF

size: -
V: TRBV4-1
D: TRBD2
J: TRBJ2-7
DNA: TGCGCCAGCAGCCAGGGCTTGGGAGGGTCCTACGAGCAGTACTTC
CDR3: CASSQGLGGSYEQYF

size: -
V: TRBV10-3
D: -
J: TRBJ2-6
DNA: TGTGCCATCAGTGGCTGGGGGCAATCTGGGGCCAACGTCCTGACTTTC
CDR3: CAISGWGQSGANVLTF

size: -
V: TRBV19
D: -
J: TRBJ1-5
DNA: TGTGCCAGTAGTATTCTTGGTGCAGCCTTGAGGGATCAGCCCCAGCATTTT
CDR3: CASSILGAALRDQPQHF

size: -
V: TRBV6-2/TRBV6-3
D: -
J: TRBJ1-5
DNA: TGTGCCAGCAGCTTCTTCAGTAGCAATCAGCCCCAGCATTTT
CDR3: CASSFFSSNQPQHF

size: -
V: TRBV18
D: TRBD2
J: TRBJ2-5
DNA: TGTGCCAGCTCACTGAGACTAGCGGGGGCCCAAGAGACCCAGTACTTC
CDR3: CASSLRLAGAQETQYF

size: once
V: TRBV6-2/TRBV6-3
D: TRBD2
J: TRBJ2-7
DNA: TGTGCCAGCAGTTACTCGATTGGGACTAGCGGGATACGGGGCGAGCAGTACTTC
CDR3: CASSYSIGTSGIRGEQYF

size: once
V: TRBV20-1
D: -
J: TRBJ2-5
DNA: TGCAGTGCTAGTACAGACCAAGAGACCCAGTACTTC
CDR3: CSASTDQETQYF

size: -
V: TRBV7-2
D: TRBD2
J: TRBJ2-2
DNA: TGTGCCAGCAGCTTAGAGCACGGGGGGACCGGGGAGCTGTTTTTT
CDR3: CASSLEHGGTGELFF

size: once
V: TRBV10-2
D: TRBD2
J: TRBJ2-7
DNA: TGCGCCAGCAGTCGAGAGCGGGAGGGGTACGAGCAGTACTTC
CDR3: CASSREREGYEQYF

size: -
V: TRBV6-1
D: TRBD1
J: TRBJ1-6
DNA: TGTGCCAGCAGTGCCTCTTGGGACAGGGGCAATTCACCCCTCCACTTT
CDR3: CASSASWDRGNSPLHF

size: once
V: TRBV5-1
D: TRBD1
J: TRBJ1-5
DNA: TGCGCCAGCAGCCCATCGACAGGGACTCAGCCCCAGCATTTT
CDR3: CASSPSTGTQPQHF

size: -
V: TRBV3-1/TRBV3-2
D: -
J: TRBJ2-1
DNA: TGTGCCAGCAGCCAACTAGCGAGACAGCTTAGGTATGAGCAGTTCTTC
CDR3: CASSQLARQLRYEQFF

size: -
V: TRBV5-4
D: TRBD1
J: TRBJ1-2
DNA: TGTGCCAGCAGCACGGGACAGACTCCCTATGGCTACACCTTC
CDR3: CASSTGQTPYGYTF

size: -
V: TRBV6-5
D: -
J: TRBJ1-1
DNA: TGTGCCAGCAGCTGGGACACTCTGAACACTGAAGCTTTCTTT
CDR3: CASSWDTLNTEAFF

size: -
V: TRBV4-3
D: -
J: TRBJ1-1
DNA: TGCGCCAGCAGCCCGGGGGGGGGCCAAAATGCGAACACTGAAGCTTTCTTT
CDR3: CASSPGGGQNANTEAFF

size: -
V: TRBV6-5
D: -
J: TRBJ1-1
DNA: TGTGCCAGCAGTCGGGAGGGGTTGATGAACACTGAAGCTTTCTTT
CDR3: CASSREGLMNTEAFF

size: once
V: TRBV28
D: TRBD1
J: TRBJ2-1
DNA: TGTGCCAGCAGCCAGCCGGGACAGGGGAGTTTCAATGAGCAGTTCTTC
CDR3: CASSQPGQGSFNEQFF

size: once
V: TRBV28
D: TRBD1
J: TRBJ2-5
DNA: TGTGCCAGCAGGGACCCTTACAGGGGGCGAAACGAGACCCAGTACTTC
CDR3: CASRDPYRGRNETQYF

size: -
V: TRBV3-1/TRBV3-2
D: -
J: TRBJ2-7
DNA: TGTGCCAGCAGCCTCCGCTACGAGCAGTACTTC
CDR3: CASSLRYEQYF

size: -
V: TRBV7-9
D: -
J: TRBJ2-7
DNA: TGTGCCAGCAGCTTTCGGTCGGGGAGCTCCTACGAGCAGTACTTC
CDR3: CASSFRSGSSYEQYF

size: -
V: TRBV18
D: TRBD1
J: TRBJ1-1
DNA: TGTGCCAGCTCACCGACAGGGGGCGGGTTACCTGAAGCTTTCTTT
CDR3: CASSPTGGGLPEAFF

size: -
V: TRBV2
D: TRBD2
J: TRBJ2-7
DNA: TGTGCCAGCAGCCGACTAGCGGGGAGCTACGAGCAGTACTTC
CDR3: CASSRLAGSYEQYF

size: -
V: TRBV7-8
D: TRBD1
J: TRBJ2-1
DNA: TGTGCCAGCCGGACAACCGGGACAGGGGTTAATGAGCAGTTCTTC
CDR3: CASRTTGTGVNEQFF

size: -
V: TRBV6-5
D: TRBD2
J: TRBJ2-1
DNA: TGTGCCAGCAGCCAAGCGGGGGGGACTGTCAATGAGCAGTTCTTC
CDR3: CASSQAGGTVNEQFF

size: -
V: TRBV5-6
D: TRBD1
J: TRBJ1-5
DNA: TGTGCCAGCAGTATAAGGCCCGGGACAGGGGGCAGCAATCAGCCCCAGCATTTT
CDR3: CASSIRPGTGGSNQPQHF

size: -
V: TRBV9
D: -
J: TRBJ2-7
DNA: TGTGCCAGCAGCCTCAACCGGGTTTCGAACGAGCAGTACTTC
CDR3: CASSLNRVSNEQYF

size: once
V: TRBV7-3
D: TRBD1
J: TRBJ2-1
DNA: TGTGCCAGCGGAACCGGGACAGGGTCCTACAATGAGCAGTTCTTC
CDR3: CASGTGTGSYNEQFF

size: -
V: TRBV28
D: TRBD2
J: TRBJ2-7
DNA: TGTGCCACCAGCATCCTAGCGGGGGACTACGAGCAGTACTTC
CDR3: CATSILAGDYEQYF

size: -
V: TRBV7-9
D: -
J: TRBJ2-1
DNA: TGTGCCAGCAGCTTAGTACGGGAGCGTATCTACAATGAGCAGTTCTTC
CDR3: CASSLVRERIYNEQFF

size: -
V: TRBV28
D: -
J: TRBJ1-1
DNA: TGTGCCAGCTTTAGGAGGAACACTGAAGCTTTCTTT
CDR3: CASFRRNTEAFF

size: -
V: TRBV7-6
D: -
J: TRBJ1-1
DNA: TGTGCCAGCGAACCAAAACGTGGATTGCGGACTGAAGCTTTCTTT
CDR3: CASEPKRGLRTEAFF

size: -
V: TRBV18
D: -
J: TRBJ1-5
DNA: TGTGCCAGCTCACTCTCAGGGGCGCTTGCGTATAGCAATCAGCCCCAGCATTTT
CDR3: CASSLSGALAYSNQPQHF